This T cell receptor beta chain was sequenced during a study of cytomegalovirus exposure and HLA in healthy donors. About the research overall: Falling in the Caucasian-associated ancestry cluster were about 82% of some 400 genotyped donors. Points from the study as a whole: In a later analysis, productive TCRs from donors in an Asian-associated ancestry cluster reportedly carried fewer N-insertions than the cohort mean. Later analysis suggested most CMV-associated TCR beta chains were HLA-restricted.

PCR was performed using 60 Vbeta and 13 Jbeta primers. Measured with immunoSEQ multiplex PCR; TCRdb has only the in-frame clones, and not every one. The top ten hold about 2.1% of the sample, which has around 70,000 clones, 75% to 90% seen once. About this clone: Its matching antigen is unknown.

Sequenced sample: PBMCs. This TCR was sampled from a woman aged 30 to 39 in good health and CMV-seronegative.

CDR3 in amino acids: CASSLVAGPGQPQHF. DNA of the CDR3: TGTGCCAGCAGCTTAGTTGCGGGGCCGGGGCAGCCCCAGCATTTT. This chain joins TRBV7-8 and TRBJ1-5; D may be TRBD1 (5 bases). Germline lookup yields CDR1 SGHVS and CDR2 FQNEAQ. The CDR3 consists of 15 residues. V lost 1 base to trimming and J lost 7 bases, with 14 bases between them.